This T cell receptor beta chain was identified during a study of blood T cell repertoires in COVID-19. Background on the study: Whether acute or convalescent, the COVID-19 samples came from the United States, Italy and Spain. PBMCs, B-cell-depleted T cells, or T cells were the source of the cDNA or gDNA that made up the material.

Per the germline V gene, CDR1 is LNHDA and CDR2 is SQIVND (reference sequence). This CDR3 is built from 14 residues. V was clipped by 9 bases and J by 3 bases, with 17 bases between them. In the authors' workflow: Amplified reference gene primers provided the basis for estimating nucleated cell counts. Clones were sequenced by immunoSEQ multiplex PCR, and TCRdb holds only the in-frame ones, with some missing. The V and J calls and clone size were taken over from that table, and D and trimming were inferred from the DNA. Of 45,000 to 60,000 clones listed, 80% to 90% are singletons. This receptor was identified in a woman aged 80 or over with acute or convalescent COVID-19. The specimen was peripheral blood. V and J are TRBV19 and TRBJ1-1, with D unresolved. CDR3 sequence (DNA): TGTGCCAGCAGGACTTTCCCACAAGACACTGAAGCTTTCTTT. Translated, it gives CASRTFPQDTEAFF.